The T cell receptor beta chain under discussion was sequenced for a study of cytotoxic CD8 clonotypes in ibrutinib-treated CLL. Germline-derived CDR1 and CDR2 are KGHSH and LQKENI. The ends were cut back, 3 bases at V and 0 bases at J, with 11 bases in the middle. The CDR3 has 16 amino acids. Measured with immunoSEQ multiplex PCR; TCRdb has only the in-frame clones, and not every one. The table includes under 200,000 clones, more than 80% detected once. This sequence joins TRBV18 and TRBJ2-2; a possible D gene is TRBD2 (6 bases). This TCR derives from a human donor with chronic lymphocytic leukemia. The sample consisted of PBMCs, taken after 24 months of ibrutinib treatment. The CDR3 is CASSPSGGTNTGELFF. The CDR3 DNA is TGTGCCAGCTCACCTTCCGGGGGAACGAACACCGGGGAGCTGTTTTTT.